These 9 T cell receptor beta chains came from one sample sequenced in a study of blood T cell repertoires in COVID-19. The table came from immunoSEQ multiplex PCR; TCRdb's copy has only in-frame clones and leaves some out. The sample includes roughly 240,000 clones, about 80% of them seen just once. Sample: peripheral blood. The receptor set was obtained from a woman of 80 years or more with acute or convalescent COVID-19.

The CDR3 DNA reads as TGTGCCAGCAGCCGCTCAGCCTCCGACAGGTTTGGATATGGCACTGAAGCTTTCTTT. Its translation: CASSRSASDRFGYGTEAFF. The chain is built from TRBV7-9 and TRBJ1-1; a weak D match, TRBD1 (6 bases). Germline CDR1 SEHNR, CDR2 FQNEAQ (reference sequence). Trimming stripped 5 bases from V and 4 bases from J, with 29 bases between. The CDR3 has 19 residues.

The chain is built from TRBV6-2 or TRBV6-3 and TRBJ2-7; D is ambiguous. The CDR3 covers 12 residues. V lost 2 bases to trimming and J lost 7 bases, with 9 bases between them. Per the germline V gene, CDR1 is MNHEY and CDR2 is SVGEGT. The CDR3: CASSYSSWEQYF. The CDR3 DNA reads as TGTGCCAGCAGTTACAGCTCTTGGGAGCAGTACTTC.

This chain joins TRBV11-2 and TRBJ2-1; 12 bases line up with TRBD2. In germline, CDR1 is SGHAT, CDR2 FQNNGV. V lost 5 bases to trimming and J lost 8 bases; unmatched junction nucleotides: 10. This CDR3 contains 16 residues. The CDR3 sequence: CASSGSGLAGGYEQFF. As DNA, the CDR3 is TGTGCCAGCAGCGGTAGTGGTCTAGCGGGGGGGTATGAGCAGTTCTTC.

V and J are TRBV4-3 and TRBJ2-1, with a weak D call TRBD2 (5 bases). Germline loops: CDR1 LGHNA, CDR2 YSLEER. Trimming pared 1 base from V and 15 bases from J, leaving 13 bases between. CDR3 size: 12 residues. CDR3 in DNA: TGCGCCAGCAGCCAAGGGACTTCCACTCCGTTCTTC. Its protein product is CASSQGTSTPFF.

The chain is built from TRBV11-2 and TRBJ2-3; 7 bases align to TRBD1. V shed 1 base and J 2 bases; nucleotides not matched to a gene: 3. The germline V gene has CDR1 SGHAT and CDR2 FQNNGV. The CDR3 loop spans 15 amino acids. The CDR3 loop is CASSLGQGLTDTQYF. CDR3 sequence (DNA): TGTGCCAGCAGCTTAGGACAGGGCCTCACAGATACGCAGTATTTT.

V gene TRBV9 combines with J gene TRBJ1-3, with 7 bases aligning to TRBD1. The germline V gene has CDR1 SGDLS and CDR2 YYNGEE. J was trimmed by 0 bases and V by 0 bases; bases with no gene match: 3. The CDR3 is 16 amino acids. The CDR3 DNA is TGTGCCAGCAGCGTAGAACAGGGGATCTCTGGAAACACCATATATTTT. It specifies CASSVEQGISGNTIYF.

The CDR3 here is CSVDGQGVYEQFF. Written as DNA, the CDR3 is TGCAGCGTTGATGGACAGGGGGTCTATGAGCAGTTCTTC. V gene TRBV29-1 combines with J gene TRBJ2-1, with 10 bases aligning to TRBD1. J lost 8 bases, V lost 3 bases, and 4 bases had no gene match. The germline V gene has CDR1 SQVTM and CDR2 ANQGSEA. The CDR3 runs 13 residues.

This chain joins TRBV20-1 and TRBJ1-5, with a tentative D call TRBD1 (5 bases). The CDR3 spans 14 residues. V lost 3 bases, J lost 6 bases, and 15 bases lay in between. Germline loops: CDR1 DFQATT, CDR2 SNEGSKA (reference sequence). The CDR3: CSASFQGGTQPQHF. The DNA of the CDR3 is TGCAGTGCTAGTTTCCAGGGAGGGACTCAGCCCCAGCATTTT.

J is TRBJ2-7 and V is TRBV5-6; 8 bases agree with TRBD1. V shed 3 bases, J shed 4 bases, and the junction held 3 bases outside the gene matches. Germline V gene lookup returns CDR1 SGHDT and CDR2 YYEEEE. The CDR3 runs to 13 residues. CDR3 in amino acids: CASSWTGSYEQYF. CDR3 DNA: TGTGCCAGCAGCTGGACAGGGAGTTACGAGCAGTACTTC.